This T cell receptor beta chain was identified in a study of CXCR3-negative and CXCR3-positive naive CD8 T cells. Study conclusions and caveats: Diversity in memory CD8+ cells fell much lower than the comparably high levels seen in both naive subsets.

Germline V gives CDR1 MGHDK, CDR2 SYGVNS. The CDR3 has 12 amino acids. Each TRB cDNA library was prepared by 5' RACE (with UMI labels). TCRdb reanalyzed the 5' RACE reads and collapses them to one entry per CDR3 protein, without DNA. This sample contains 92,000 or so distinct CDR3 sequences. About this clonotype itself: Its antigen is currently unknown.

This sequence joins TRBV25-1 and TRBJ2-3. The receptor was isolated from a human donor in good health. Some clones in this sample may be carry-over from other donors' samples. Material: naive CXCR3- CD8+ T cells from blood. Noted subset: CD45RO-CCR7+CD27+CD95- naive CD8+ T cells lacking CXCR3 (TNR3-). CDR3 residues: CASSPSTDTQYF.